This T cell receptor beta chain was sequenced during a study of early T cells in non-severe SARS-CoV-2 infection. Study-level background: Bulk RNA isolated from unsorted whole blood underwent sequencing; chains were not paired. Study-wide results and caveats: Private and CD4 specificities were missed by VDJdb matching, skewed to anti-spike CD8.

Between the trimmed V and J ends, which lost 5 bases and 1 base, there was a span of 8 bases. CDR1 is SGHTA and CDR2 is FQGNSA in the germline V gene. The length of the CDR3 is 13 residues. Separate cDNA molecules each had unique molecular identifiers attached to them. MiXCR was run by TCRdb on the 5' RACE reads, yielding one entry per CDR3 protein. The sample records more than 95,000 distinct CDR3 sequences, about 15% being singletons. Note on this clonotype: No antigen is known for it.

The chain couples TRBV7-2 to TRBJ1-2; D is undetermined. Sequenced sample: whole blood. This TCR was recovered from an adult who was a healthcare worker with PCR-confirmed SARS-CoV-2 infection or an uninfected control (not recorded which). CDR3 sequence (DNA): TGTGCCAGCAGCCAACAGAGTAACTATGGCTACACCTTC. Translating it yields CASSQQSNYGYTF.